One and the same sample provided the 14 T cell receptor beta chains below, sequenced in a study of blood T cell repertoires in COVID-19. Measured with immunoSEQ multiplex PCR; TCRdb has only the in-frame clones, and not every one. The sample carries under 200,000 clones, 70% to 90% recorded once. Input material: peripheral blood. These receptors all stem from a woman in her fifties or sixties with COVID-19, enrolled during active disease.

The chain recombines TRBV7-9 with TRBJ1-1; D gene uncertain. The V gene lost 5 bases and the J gene lost 9 bases, with 22 bases spanning the gap. The CDR3 is 15 residues long. Germline V gene lookup returns CDR1 SEHNR and CDR2 FQNEAQ (reference sequence). The CDR3 DNA reads as TGTGCCAGCAGCGTTTCTTCATCGAAACTTATTAAAGCTTTCTTT. It encodes CASSVSSSKLIKAFF.

The V gene is TRBV19, the J gene TRBJ2-1; a weak D match, TRBD2 (6 bases). The germline V gene has CDR1 LNHDA and CDR2 SQIVND (reference sequence). The CDR3 consists of 15 residues. V was clipped by 0 bases and J by 6 bases, with 12 bases between them. The CDR3 nucleotides read TGTGCCAGTAGTATAGAAGAGCGGAGGGGCAATGAGCAGTTCTTC. Amino acids: CASSIEERRGNEQFF.

V gene TRBV7-8 combines with J gene TRBJ1-5, with D possibly TRBD1 on 5 matching bases. This CDR3 is built from 11 residues. Trimming shortened V by 9 bases and J by 9 bases, and 12 bases separated the two germline ends. Germline values: CDR1 SGHVS, CDR2 FQNEAQ. CDR3 bases: TGTGCCAGTGGGGCCGGATGGCCCCAGCATTTT. Its protein product is CASGAGWPQHF.

V gene TRBV5-1 combines with J gene TRBJ1-1; 9 bases line up with TRBD1. The germline V gene encodes CDR1 SGHRS and CDR2 YFSETQ. The CDR3 has 15 amino acids. The J segment lost 10 bases and the V segment lost 4 bases, leaving 14 bases of the junction unmatched. In nucleotides, the CDR3 is TGCGCCAGCAGCGTTTACGGGACAGGGTGGGTCGGAGCTTTCTTT. This sequence encodes CASSVYGTGWVGAFF.

The chain carries TRBV19 and TRBJ1-2, with 7 positions matching TRBD1. CDR1 is LNHDA, CDR2 SQIVND, per germline (reference sequence). The CDR3 loop spans 15 amino acids. J was trimmed by 0 bases and V by 5 bases; bases with no gene match: 6. The CDR3 sequence: CASSPGGRPNYGYTF. DNA for the CDR3: TGTGCCAGTAGTCCAGGGGGGCGACCTAACTATGGCTACACCTTC. The entire variable domain, with the rest obtained from reference TRBV19 and TRBJ1-2, is as follows: DGGITQSPKYLFRKEGQNVTLSCEQNLNHDAMYWYRQDPGQGLRLIYYSQIVNDFQKGDIAEGYSVSREKKESFPLTVTSAQKNPTAFYLCASSPGGRPNYGYTFGSGTRLTVV.

This chain links TRBV19 with TRBJ2-1, with 8 positions matching TRBD1. The trim removed 10 bases at V and 3 bases at J, leaving 8 bases unmatched. The CDR3 has 14 amino acids. The V gene's germline CDR1 is LNHDA and CDR2 SQIVND (reference sequence). The chain's CDR3 is CATRPDRVYNEQFF. CDR3 coding DNA: TGTGCCACCCGGCCGGACAGGGTCTACAATGAGCAGTTCTTC.

The V gene is TRBV5-6, the J gene TRBJ1-1; D is ambiguous. Trimming stripped 3 bases from V and 0 bases from J, with 15 bases between. Germline-derived CDR1 and CDR2 are SGHDT and YYEEEE. There are 16 residues in the CDR3. CDR3 sequence (DNA): TGTGCCAGCAGCTCCCCCGGTGACTCCATGAACACTGAAGCTTTCTTT. This gives the protein CASSSPGDSMNTEAFF. The whole variable domain, remainder taken from reference TRBV5-6 and TRBJ1-1, is DAGVTQSPTHLIKTRGQQVTLRCSPKSGHDTVSWYQQALGQGPQFIFQYYEEEERQRGNFPDRFSGHQFPNYSSELNVNALLLGDSALYLCASSSPGDSMNTEAFFGQGTRLTVV.

The table lists this clone with a few counts. The chain recombines TRBV6-5 with TRBJ2-4, with 9 nucleotides matching TRBD2. The CDR3 extends over 15 amino acids. Germline CDR1 is MNHEY and CDR2 is SVGAGI. Losses at the gene ends were 8 bases for V and 4 bases for J; bases not matched to a gene: 9. CDR3 amino acids: CASRPLAGPKNIQYF. CDR3 sequence (DNA): TGTGCCAGCCGTCCTCTAGCGGGGCCAAAAAACATTCAGTACTTC.

The chain employs TRBV6-5 and TRBJ2-1; TRBD2 matches at 7 bases. CDR3 size: 14 residues. Germline V gene lookup returns CDR1 MNHEY and CDR2 SVGAGI. V lost 7 bases, J lost 4 bases, and 7 bases stayed unmatched. DNA for the CDR3: TGTGCCAGCAAACGCGGGGGTGAATACAATGAGCAGTTCTTC. Residues: CASKRGGEYNEQFF.

The V call is TRBV15, the J call TRBJ1-6, with a weak D call TRBD1 (5 bases). The V gene's germline CDR1 is LNHNV and CDR2 YYDKDF (reference sequence). V was pared by 7 bases and J by 6 bases, with 13 bases between. The CDR3 runs to 14 residues. The CDR3 DNA follows: TGTGCCACCAACGACAGAGTTGGTAATTCACCCCTCCACTTT. This gives the protein CATNDRVGNSPLHF.

The genes are TRBV2 and TRBJ1-4, with a tentative D call TRBD1 (5 bases). Germline V gene lookup returns CDR1 SNHLY and CDR2 FYNNEI. The ends were cut back, 1 base at V and 3 bases at J, with 9 bases in the middle. This CDR3 is 15 amino acids long. The CDR3 DNA follows: TGTGCCAGCAGTGAAGGCAAAGGGGCTAATGAAAAACTGTTTTTT. This encodes CASSEGKGANEKLFF. Full variable domain (rest looked up from reference TRBV2 and TRBJ1-4): EPEVTQTPSHQVTQMGQEVILRCVPISNHLYFYWYRQILGQKVEFLVSFYNNEISEKSEIFDDQFSVERPDGSNFTLKIRSTKLEDSAMYFCASSEGKGANEKLFFGSGTQLSVL.

The V and J genes are TRBV30 and TRBJ1-5; D is perhaps TRBD1 (5 bases). The CDR3 loop spans 14 amino acids. Germline V gives CDR1 GTSNPN, CDR2 SVGIG (reference sequence). V gave up 1 base and J gave up 4 bases, with 11 bases separating them. The CDR3 DNA follows: TGTGCCTGGAGTGGGTGGGCAGGGAATCAGCCCCAGCATTTT. Translation: CAWSGWAGNQPQHF.

J is TRBJ1-6 and V is TRBV5-1, with D unresolved. This CDR3 contains 13 residues. The V and J ends lost 0 bases and 8 bases respectively, with 6 bases between them. Looked up from germline, CDR1 is SGHRS and CDR2 is YFSETQ. CDR3 protein: CASSLGQDSPLHF. CDR3 bases: TGCGCCAGCAGCTTGGGTCAGGATTCACCCCTCCACTTT.

V usage is TRBV19 and J usage is TRBJ1-2; possibly TRBD1 for D (6 bases). Germline V lookup: CDR1 LNHDA, CDR2 SQIVND (reference sequence). Between the trimmed V and J ends, which lost 4 bases and 6 bases, there was a span of 12 bases. CDR3 length equals 13 residues. The CDR3 spells CASSNLRGDGYTF. The DNA for the CDR3 is TGTGCCAGTAGTAACCTCAGGGGAGATGGCTACACCTTC. The complete variable domain, with remaining parts taken from reference TRBV19 and TRBJ1-2, reads DGGITQSPKYLFRKEGQNVTLSCEQNLNHDAMYWYRQDPGQGLRLIYYSQIVNDFQKGDIAEGYSVSREKKESFPLTVTSAQKNPTAFYLCASSNLRGDGYTFGSGTRLTVV.